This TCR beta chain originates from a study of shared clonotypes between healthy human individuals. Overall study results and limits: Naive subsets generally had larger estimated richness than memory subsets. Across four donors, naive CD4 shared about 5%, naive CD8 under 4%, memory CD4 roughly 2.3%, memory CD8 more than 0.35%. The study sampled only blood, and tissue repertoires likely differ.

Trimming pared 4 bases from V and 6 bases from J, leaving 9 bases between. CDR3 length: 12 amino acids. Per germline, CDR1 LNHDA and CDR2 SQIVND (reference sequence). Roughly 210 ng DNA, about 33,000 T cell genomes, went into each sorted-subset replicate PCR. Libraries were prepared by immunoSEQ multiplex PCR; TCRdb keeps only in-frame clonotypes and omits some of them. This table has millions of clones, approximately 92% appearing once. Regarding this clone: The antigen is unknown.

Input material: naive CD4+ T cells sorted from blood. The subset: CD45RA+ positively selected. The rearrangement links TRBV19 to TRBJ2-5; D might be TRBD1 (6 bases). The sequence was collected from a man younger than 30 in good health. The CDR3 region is CASSKQGQTQYF. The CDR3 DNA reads TGTGCCAGTAGTAAACAGGGCCAGACCCAGTACTTC.